The rows below give T cell receptor beta chains drawn from one sample of a study of blood T cell repertoires in COVID-19. Profiled with immunoSEQ multiplex PCR; TCRdb holds only in-frame clones, not every one. The sample contains about 120,000 clones, approximately 86% of which appear only once. Material for sequencing was peripheral blood. All receptors come from a human donor in a cohort sampled during active COVID-19. The CDR3 runs from the conserved cysteine through the conserved F or W. A D gene is named only where the DNA matches it firmly. Part of the rows lack a size; the others show once, few, many or a class for expanded clones.

D gene	J gene	V gene	clone size	CDR3 protein	CDR3 DNA
TRBD2	TRBJ2-1	TRBV5-4	once	CASSPRTSSYNEQFF	TGTGCCAGCAGCCCTAGGACTAGCTCCTACAATGAGCAGTTCTTC
TRBD1	TRBJ1-5	TRBV24-1	once	CATSERDSPQHF	TGTGCCACCAGTGAAAGGGACAGCCCCCAGCATTTT
NA	TRBJ1-2	TRBV11-2	NA	CASSLGSQAYGYTF	TGTGCCAGCAGCTTAGGGTCACAGGCCTATGGCTACACCTTC
TRBD1	TRBJ1-1	TRBV19	NA	CATIRGTDTEAFF	TGTGCCACTATACGAGGGACAGACACTGAAGCTTTCTTT
NA	TRBJ2-3	TRBV5-4	NA	CASSRATDTQYF	TGTGCCAGCAGCCGCGCAACAGATACGCAGTATTTT
NA	TRBJ2-5	TRBV11-2	once	CASSFQIQETQYF	TGTGCCAGCAGCTTTCAAATCCAAGAGACCCAGTACTTC
TRBD2	TRBJ2-5	TRBV5-4	NA	CASSQQGTSGSWETQYF	TGTGCCAGCAGCCAACAGGGGACTAGCGGGAGCTGGGAGACCCAGTACTTC
NA	TRBJ2-3	TRBV9	NA	CASSPYRGRDTQYF	TGTGCCAGCAGCCCCTACCGGGGGAGAGATACGCAGTATTTT
TRBD1	TRBJ2-2	TRBV30	NA	CAWSRGQGVTGELFF	TGTGCCTGGAGTCGGGGACAGGGGGTCACCGGGGAGCTGTTTTTT
TRBD1	TRBJ1-1	TRBV9	NA	CASSVETGGRTEAFF	TGTGCCAGCAGCGTAGAAACAGGGGGACGGACTGAAGCTTTCTTT
NA	TRBJ1-1	TRBV14	NA	CASSYRVNTEAFF	TGTGCCAGCAGCTACAGGGTGAACACTGAAGCTTTCTTT
TRBD2	TRBJ2-7	TRBV6-2/TRBV6-3	NA	CASSSPLRSGTSVSYEQYF	TGTGCCAGCAGTTCCCCCCTTAGATCCGGGACTAGCGTCTCCTACGAGCAGTACTTC
NA	TRBJ1-2	TRBV4-1	once	CASSLPDFDGYTF	TGCGCCAGCAGCCTCCCCGACTTCGATGGCTACACCTTC
TRBD1	TRBJ1-2	TRBV19	NA	CASSASGTGTNYGYTF	TGTGCCAGTAGTGCCTCCGGGACAGGTACGAACTATGGCTACACCTTC
NA	TRBJ1-1	TRBV28	NA	CASSDPGARSLF	TGTGCCAGCAGTGACCCAGGGGCACGCTCTCTTTTT
TRBD2	TRBJ2-7	TRBV5-1	NA	CASSLLVSGYEQYF	TGCGCCAGCAGCTTGTTGGTTAGCGGGTACGAGCAGTACTTC
NA	TRBJ1-4	TRBV19	NA	CASSIYGGGTNEKLFF	TGTGCCAGTAGTATATACGGGGGAGGAACTAATGAAAAACTGTTTTTT
NA	TRBJ2-7	TRBV7-9	NA	CASSPVGAGDMYF	TGTGCCAGCAGCCCGGTTGGGGCAGGGGATATGTACTTC
NA	TRBJ1-6	TRBV6-5	NA	CASSYRESNSPLHF	TGTGCCAGCAGTTACCGCGAGAGTAATTCACCCCTCCACTTT
NA	TRBJ1-5	TRBV19	NA	CASSETDFPGEPQHF	TGTGCCAGTAGCGAGACGGATTTCCCGGGAGAGCCCCAGCATTTT
NA	TRBJ1-4	TRBV6-5	NA	CASTNSRRVEKLFF	TGTGCCAGCACCAACTCCAGGAGGGTCGAAAAACTGTTTTTT
NA	TRBJ2-3	TRBV18	NA	CASSLSPRADTDTQYF	TGTGCCAGCTCCCTTTCCCCCAGGGCGGATACAGATACGCAGTATTTT
NA	TRBJ2-1	TRBV24-1	NA	CATSDSGQYNEQFF	TGTGCCACCAGTGACTCCGGACAGTACAATGAGCAGTTCTTC
TRBD1	TRBJ2-5	TRBV2	NA	CASNREGTVAETQYF	TGTGCCAGCAACAGGGAAGGGACAGTAGCAGAGACCCAGTACTTC
NA	TRBJ1-5	TRBV6-2/TRBV6-3	NA	CASSYSRHLMGSNQPQHF	TGTGCCAGCAGTTACTCGAGACACCTTATGGGTAGCAATCAGCCCCAGCATTTT
NA	TRBJ1-6	TRBV2	NA	CASSVQVVNSPLHF	TGTGCCAGCAGTGTACAGGTAGTTAATTCACCCCTCCACTTT
NA	TRBJ2-1	TRBV7-9	NA	CASSSPVGGTGYNEQFF	TGTGCCAGCAGCTCCCCGGTGGGGGGGACAGGCTACAATGAGCAGTTCTTC
NA	TRBJ2-4	TRBV19	NA	CASSIVEAGRNIQYF	TGTGCCAGTAGTATAGTGGAGGCGGGGAGGAACATTCAGTACTTC
TRBD2	TRBJ2-1	TRBV9	NA	CASSVGIAGRDEQFF	TGTGCCAGCAGCGTTGGTATAGCGGGAAGGGATGAGCAGTTCTTC
NA	TRBJ1-2	TRBV6-2/TRBV6-3	NA	CASSSPPTDYGYTF	TGTGCCAGCAGTTCCCCCCCCACTGACTATGGCTACACCTTC
TRBD1	TRBJ1-1	TRBV5-6	NA	CASRSTGGTEAFF	TGTGCCAGCAGGTCGACAGGGGGCACTGAAGCTTTCTTT
NA	TRBJ1-2	TRBV19	NA	CASSIPRYGYTF	TGTGCCAGTAGTATACCCCGGTATGGCTACACCTTC
TRBD2	TRBJ2-7	TRBV5-5	few	CASSQGLAYEQYF	TGTGCCAGCAGCCAAGGACTAGCCTACGAGCAGTACTTC
NA	TRBJ1-5	TRBV19	NA	CASSIQGWDQPQHF	TGTGCCAGTAGTATACAGGGCTGGGATCAGCCCCAGCATTTT
NA	TRBJ2-5	TRBV5-6	NA	CASSLPWGRGYQETQYF	TGTGCCAGCAGCCTCCCCTGGGGGCGCGGGTACCAAGAGACCCAGTACTTC
TRBD1	TRBJ2-7	TRBV6-5	NA	CASSYSVQGVNQYF	TGTGCCAGCAGTTACTCGGTACAGGGGGTGAACCAGTACTTC
TRBD2	TRBJ2-7	TRBV7-9	NA	CASRLTSGRGRSYEQYF	TGTGCCAGCAGGTTGACTAGCGGGAGAGGTAGATCCTACGAGCAGTACTTC
NA	TRBJ1-2	TRBV2	NA	CASSPGFNYGYTF	TGTGCCAGCAGCCCAGGGTTCAACTATGGCTACACCTTC
TRBD1	TRBJ2-3	TRBV3-1/TRBV3-2	once	CASERDRGRGENGTDTQYF	TGTGCCAGCGAAAGAGACAGGGGGCGCGGGGAAAATGGCACAGATACGCAGTATTTT
TRBD1	TRBJ2-3	TRBV5-1	NA	CASRLLRSGGAGSTDTQYF	TGCGCCAGCAGACTTCTCCGGTCAGGGGGCGCGGGTAGCACAGATACGCAGTATTTT
NA	TRBJ1-1	TRBV9	few	CASSGVEYTEAFF	TGTGCCAGCAGCGGAGTCGAATACACTGAAGCTTTCTTT
NA	TRBJ2-4	TRBV7-2	NA	CASVLAGGAKNIQYF	TGTGCCAGCGTACTGGCGGGTGGGGCCAAAAACATTCAGTACTTC
NA	TRBJ1-6	TRBV28	NA	CASSLGAGNSPLHF	TGTGCCAGCAGTTTAGGGGCTGGCAATTCACCCCTCCACTTT
NA	TRBJ2-7	TRBV19	NA	CASSRQDSLDYEQYF	TGTGCCAGTAGTAGACAGGACAGCCTAGACTACGAGCAGTACTTC
TRBD2	TRBJ2-7	TRBV28	NA	CASSLSPTSGVSYEQYF	TGTGCCAGCAGTTTATCTCCGACTAGCGGAGTCTCCTACGAGCAGTACTTC
NA	TRBJ2-3	TRBV13	NA	CASSLGRDTQYF	TGTGCCAGCAGCTTAGGGAGAGATACGCAGTATTTT
NA	TRBJ1-2	TRBV9	NA	CASSVARYSISNYGYTF	TGTGCCAGCAGCGTAGCCCGTTACTCGATTTCAAACTATGGCTACACCTTC
NA	TRBJ2-5	TRBV3-1/TRBV3-2	NA	CASSQGAKETQYF	TGTGCCAGCAGCCAGGGGGCAAAAGAGACCCAGTACTTC
NA	TRBJ1-2	TRBV7-9	NA	CASSLSAGSDGYTF	TGTGCCAGCAGCTTATCGGCAGGCAGTGATGGCTACACCTTC
NA	TRBJ1-2	TRBV20-1	NA	CSARVLYGYTF	TGCAGTGCTAGAGTCCTCTATGGCTACACCTTC
NA	TRBJ2-7	TRBV4-1	NA	CASSQDRSGDGMYEQYF	TGCGCCAGCAGCCAAGATCGGTCAGGGGATGGCATGTACGAGCAGTACTTC
NA	TRBJ2-7	TRBV2	NA	CASKLGHGGSYEQYF	TGTGCCAGCAAACTGGGACATGGGGGCTCCTACGAGCAGTACTTC
TRBD1	TRBJ2-7	TRBV11-2	NA	CASSVQGVSYEQYF	TGTGCCAGCAGCGTACAGGGGGTTTCCTACGAGCAGTACTTC
NA	TRBJ2-5	TRBV24-1	NA	CATDRLGSETQYF	TGTGCCACCGACAGGCTGGGATCGGAGACCCAGTACTTC
TRBD1	TRBJ1-1	TRBV5-1	NA	CASSFGDSRLNTEAFF	TGCGCCAGCAGCTTTGGGGACAGCCGATTGAACACTGAAGCTTTCTTT
TRBD2	TRBJ2-7	TRBV5-4	NA	CASSNPGGAGMYEQYF	TGTGCCAGCAGCAATCCTGGCGGAGCGGGAATGTACGAGCAGTACTTC